The 16 T cell receptor beta chains given below trace back to one sample, sequenced in a study of T cell repertoires in cytomegalovirus infection (dated by TCRdb to between 2018 and 2021). Sequencer: Illumina HiSeq 1500. TCRdb cleaned the public reads at Q25 with fastp, built clones with MiXCR and kept in-frame beta chains. CDR3 protein duplicates are merged, each entry listing the most common genes and DNA. Across this sample there are approximately 750,000 distinct CDR3 sequences, with 35% to 40% seen only once. The ten top clones hold 2.8% of the sample. The sequenced sample was PBMCs. The receptors shown here come from a human donor in good health (CMV status not recorded). Some clones in this sample may be carry-over from other donors' samples.

The table lists this clonotype with a few counts. V and J are TRBV28 and TRBJ2-7, with a weak D call TRBD1 (6 bases). This CDR3 comprises 17 residues. The germline V and J ends were trimmed by 5 bases and 3 bases, with 23 bases remaining between them. Germline CDR1 MDHEN, CDR2 SYDVKM. The DNA for the CDR3 is TGTGCCAGCAGTCCAGTCGCCAGGGAGAGGGGGTACTACGAGCAGTACTTC. Protein sequence: CASSPVARERGYYEQYF.

This clonotype was detected a few times. The rearrangement uses TRBV5-1 and TRBJ1-1, with a weak D call TRBD1 (5 bases). V shed 0 bases and J shed 5 bases, with 14 bases lying between them. Germline CDR1 is SGHRS and CDR2 is YFSETQ. The CDR3 has 15 amino acids. CDR3 sequence reads: CASSLDRGGLTEAFF. In DNA, the CDR3 is TGCGCCAGCAGCTTGGATCGGGGGGGATTAACTGAAGCTTTCTTT.

J is TRBJ2-2 and V is TRBV28, with D uncertain. Germline CDR1 is MDHEN and CDR2 is SYDVKM. Trimming took 0 bases from V and 6 from J, leaving 11 bases between them. The CDR3 covers 15 residues. This CDR3 is CASSLWGKGAGELFF. Here the CDR3 DNA reads TGTGCCAGCAGTTTATGGGGGAAAGGCGCCGGGGAGCTGTTTTTT.

With respect to this clonotype: Since a much larger clone is just one base distant, this may be a read error. The V and J genes are TRBV27 and TRBJ2-3, with D unresolved. The germline V and J ends were trimmed by 8 bases and 2 bases, with 17 bases remaining between them. Germline V CDR1 and CDR2: MNHEY, SMNVEV (reference sequence). This CDR3 contains 15 residues. CDR3 in DNA: TGTGCCAGCTGTACGCTGGGGAAGACCACAGATACGCAGTATTTT. Its protein product is CASCTLGKTTDTQYF.

This chain uses TRBV12-3 or TRBV12-4 with TRBJ1-4, with TRBD1 as a possible D gene (5 bases). The germline V and J ends were trimmed by 2 bases and 5 bases, with 18 bases remaining between them. CDR3 size: 17 residues. Here the CDR3 DNA reads TGTGCCAGCAGTTTAATATTAGCAGGGCCTGGCAATGAAAAACTGTTTTTT. It is translated as CASSLILAGPGNEKLFF.

This clonotype has more than one count but fewer than ten. CDR3 nucleotide sequence: TGTGCCAGCAGCCTTACAGGGAACGAGCAGTACTTC. This sequence encodes CASSLTGNEQYF. The chain is built from TRBV6-1 and TRBJ2-7; possible D gene TRBD1, 6 bases. This CDR3 is built from 12 residues. The V end lost 6 bases, the J end lost 5 bases, and 11 bases lay between the germline ends. The germline CDR1 and CDR2 sequences are MNHNS and SASEGT.

This clonotype was detected only a few times. DNA for the CDR3: TGCGCCAGCAGCCGGCGGAAGGGACCGAACTACGAGCAGTACTTC. Amino acid sequence: CASSRRKGPNYEQYF. This rearrangement joins TRBV4-1 to TRBJ2-7, with D perhaps assigned TRBD1 or TRBD2 (5 bases each). Germline assignment: CDR1 MGHRA and CDR2 YSYEKL. Between the trimmed V and J ends, which lost 4 bases and 3 bases, there was a span of 16 bases. The CDR3 extends over 15 amino acids.

The sample holds a few counts of this clonotype. The chain links TRBV6-6 to TRBJ2-3, with TRBD1 as a possible D gene (6 bases). The CDR3 covers 17 residues. The V end was cut by 2 bases, the J end by 1 base, with 16 bases between. Germline CDR1 reads MNHNY; CDR2 reads SVGAGI (reference sequence). The CDR3 DNA reads TGTGCCAGCAGTTACCCTAAGAGGACAGAGGGCACAGATACGCAGTATTTT. This sequence encodes CASSYPKRTEGTDTQYF.

CDR3 region: CASSYLRQGPAGELFF. The CDR3 DNA follows: TGTGCCAGCAGTTACCTCAGACAGGGGCCCGCCGGGGAGCTGTTTTTT. The chain recombines TRBV6-2 or TRBV6-3 with TRBJ2-2; 8 nucleotides line up with TRBD1. The germline V gene has CDR1 MNHEY and CDR2 SVGEGT. This CDR3 has 16 residues. The V segment lost 2 bases and the J segment 6 bases; nucleotides outside the gene matches: 8.

Only a few counts were recorded for this clonotype. The V and J genes are TRBV12-3 or TRBV12-4 and TRBJ1-3; maybe TRBD1 (6 bases). V was pared by 5 bases and J by 3 bases, with 11 bases between. The CDR3 is 14 residues long. This CDR3 is CASSRGLDGNTIYF. Written as DNA, the CDR3 is TGTGCCAGCAGTCGGGGGCTTGATGGAAACACCATATATTTT.

J is TRBJ1-2 and V is TRBV29-1; no definite D call. The CDR3 extends over 14 amino acids. Germline loops: CDR1 SQVTM, CDR2 ANQGSEA. Trimming shortened V by 6 bases and J by 4 bases, and 18 bases separated the two germline ends. The CDR3 DNA is TGCAGCGTGGACGAGAGGGCCAAGGTCTATGGCTACACCTTC. This gives the protein CSVDERAKVYGYTF.

Comment on this clonotype: The final CDR3 position lacks the conserved phenylalanine or tryptophan, pointing to a likely read error. The chain recombines TRBV7-2 with TRBJ1-5; D is possibly TRBD1 (5 bases). The germline V gene has CDR1 SGHTA and CDR2 FQGNSA. The CDR3 runs to 15 residues. The CDR3 bases are TGTGCCATCAGCTTCAGGTGGCAGGGAGGTCAGCCCCAGCATCTT. Protein sequence: CAISFRWQGGQPQHL.

This clonotype appeared a few times. V gene TRBV25-1 combines with J gene TRBJ1-2, with TRBD1 matching 7 bases. The CDR3 length is 15 residues. Germline V gives CDR1 MGHDK, CDR2 SYGVNS. Germline trimming cut 8 bases from V and 3 bases from J; bases unmatched to any gene: 12. In nucleotides, the CDR3 is TGTGCCAGCCAACCAAACCCAGGGGGGTACTATGGCTACACCTTC. It encodes CASQPNPGGYYGYTF.

V and J are TRBV4-1 and TRBJ2-2, with 9 bases that match TRBD1. With 4 bases clipped from V and 7 bases from J, the junction kept 7 bases outside the gene matches. CDR1 MGHRA and CDR2 YSYEKL come from the germline V gene. There are 15 residues in the CDR3. CDR3 loop: CASSPGTGINGELFF. CDR3 coding DNA: TGCGCCAGCAGCCCCGGGACAGGGATAAACGGGGAGCTGTTTTTT.

This clonotype was found once. This chain links TRBV4-2 with TRBJ2-1, with D unresolved. The length of the CDR3 is 18 residues. Trimming removed 1 base at V and 0 bases at J, with 16 bases between. CDR1 LGHNA and CDR2 YNFKEQ come from the germline V gene. Here the CDR3 DNA reads TGTGCCAGCAGCCAAGGGGGATCCGGGCCTCGCTCCTACAATGAGCAGTTCTTC. This codes for CASSQGGSGPRSYNEQFF.

This chain connects TRBV6-5 to TRBJ2-6, with a tentative D call TRBD1 (6 bases). The CDR3 loop spans 18 amino acids. Germline CDR1 and CDR2: MNHEY and SVGAGI. V lost 5 bases to trimming and J lost 0 bases, with 17 bases between them. CDR3 in amino acids: CASSHQSDSYSGANVLTF. The CDR3 DNA follows: TGTGCCAGCAGTCATCAATCGGACAGCTACTCTGGGGCCAACGTCCTGACTTTC.